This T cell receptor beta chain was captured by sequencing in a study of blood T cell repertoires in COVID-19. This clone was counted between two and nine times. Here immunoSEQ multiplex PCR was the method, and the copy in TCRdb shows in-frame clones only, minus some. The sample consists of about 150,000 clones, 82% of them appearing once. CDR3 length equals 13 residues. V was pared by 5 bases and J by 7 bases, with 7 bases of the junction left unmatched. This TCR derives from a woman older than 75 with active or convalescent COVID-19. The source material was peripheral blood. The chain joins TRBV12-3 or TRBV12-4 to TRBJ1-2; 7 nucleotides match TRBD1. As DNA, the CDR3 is TGTGCCAGCAGTGCCCTACAGGGGATTGGCTACACCTTC. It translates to CASSALQGIGYTF.